This T cell receptor beta chain was identified during a study of shared clonotypes between healthy human individuals. Study findings and constraints: Non-shared clonotypes had lower generation probabilities than clonotypes shared by all four sorted-subset donors. The naive CD4 repertoires of a handful of donors were compared, and around 5% of clonotypes were shared. At large depth, rarefaction still showed sorted-subset sequencing to be incomplete.

Notes on this clone: No antigen is known for it. The same CDR3 is also encoded by other DNA sequences in this sample.

Using immunoSEQ multiplex PCR, the repertoire was profiled, and TCRdb retains in-frame clones only, with some absent. The sample lists around 1,900,000 clones; just over 90% were seen once. Terminally differentiated effector memory CD45RA+ cells were excluded from the naive CD8 cells, which were CD45RO-negative and positively selected for CCR7. CDR3 length: 14 residues. Trimming stripped 0 bases from V and 2 bases from J, with 6 bases between. CDR1 is SGHTS and CDR2 is YDEGEE in the germline V gene. The TCR originated in a man in his late teens or twenties in good health. Some clones in this sample may be carry-over from other donors' samples. The V call is TRBV5-8, the J call TRBJ1-5; D call uncertain. Source material: naive CD8+ T cells from PBMCs. CDR3 sequence reads: CASSLGGRNQPQHF. CDR3 DNA sequence: TGTGCCAGCAGCTTGGGAGGCCGCAATCAGCCCCAGCATTTT.